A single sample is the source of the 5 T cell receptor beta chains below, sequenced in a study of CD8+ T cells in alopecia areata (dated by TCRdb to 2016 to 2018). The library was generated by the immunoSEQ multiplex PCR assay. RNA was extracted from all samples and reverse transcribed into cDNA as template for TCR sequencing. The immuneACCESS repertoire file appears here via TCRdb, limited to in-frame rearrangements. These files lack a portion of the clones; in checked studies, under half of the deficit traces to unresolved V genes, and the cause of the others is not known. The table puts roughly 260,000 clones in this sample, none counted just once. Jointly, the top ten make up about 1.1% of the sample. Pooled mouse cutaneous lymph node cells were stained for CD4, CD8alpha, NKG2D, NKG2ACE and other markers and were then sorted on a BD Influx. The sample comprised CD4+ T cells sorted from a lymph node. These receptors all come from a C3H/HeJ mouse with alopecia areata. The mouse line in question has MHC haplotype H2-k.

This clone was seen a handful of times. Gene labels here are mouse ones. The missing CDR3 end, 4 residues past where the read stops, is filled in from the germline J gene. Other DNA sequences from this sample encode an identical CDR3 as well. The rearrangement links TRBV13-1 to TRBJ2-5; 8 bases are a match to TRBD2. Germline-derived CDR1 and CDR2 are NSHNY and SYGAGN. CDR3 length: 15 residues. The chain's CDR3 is CASSDLGGGGDTQYF. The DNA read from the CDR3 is TGTGCCAGCAGTGATCTGGGGGGAGGAGGAGAC.

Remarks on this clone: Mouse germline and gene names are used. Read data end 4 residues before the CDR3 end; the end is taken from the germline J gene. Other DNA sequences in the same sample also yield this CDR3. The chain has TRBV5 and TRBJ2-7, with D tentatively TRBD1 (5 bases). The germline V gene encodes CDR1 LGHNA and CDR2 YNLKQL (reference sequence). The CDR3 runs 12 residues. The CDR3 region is CASSQRGYEQYF. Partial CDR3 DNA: TGTGCCAGCAGCCAGAGGGGATAT.

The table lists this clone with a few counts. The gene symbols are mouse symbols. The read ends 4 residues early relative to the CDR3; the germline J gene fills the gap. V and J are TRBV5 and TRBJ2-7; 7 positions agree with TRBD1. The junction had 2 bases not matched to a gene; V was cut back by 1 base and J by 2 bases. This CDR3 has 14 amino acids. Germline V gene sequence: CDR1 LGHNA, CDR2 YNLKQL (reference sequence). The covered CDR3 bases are TGTGCCAGCAGCCAAGTCCAGGGGGCCTAT. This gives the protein CASSQVQGAY. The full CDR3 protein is CASSQVQGAYEQYF.

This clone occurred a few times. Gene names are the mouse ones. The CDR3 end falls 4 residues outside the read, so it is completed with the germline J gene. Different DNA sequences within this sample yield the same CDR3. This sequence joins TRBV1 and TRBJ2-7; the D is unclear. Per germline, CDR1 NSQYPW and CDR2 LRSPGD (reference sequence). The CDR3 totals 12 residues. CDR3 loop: CTCSAQIYEQYF. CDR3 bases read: TGCACCTGCAGTGCACAAATTTAT.

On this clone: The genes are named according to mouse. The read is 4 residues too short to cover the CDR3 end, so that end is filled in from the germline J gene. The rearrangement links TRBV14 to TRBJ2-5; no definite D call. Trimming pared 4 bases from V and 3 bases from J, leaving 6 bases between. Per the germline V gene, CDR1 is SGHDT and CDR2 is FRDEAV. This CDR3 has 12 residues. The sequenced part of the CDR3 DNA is TGTGCCAGCAGTCCTGCGCAAGAC. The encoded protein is CASSPAQD. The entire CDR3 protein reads CASSPAQDTQYF.